A selection of T cell receptor beta chains follows, all from one sample in a study of shared clonotypes between healthy human individuals. Generated by immunoSEQ multiplex PCR, the TCRdb table keeps only in-frame clones and is missing some. The sample holds millions of clones, 85% to 95% seen once. The material sequenced was naive CD4+ T cells sorted from blood. All receptors come from a young man in good health. Both conserved end residues are part of each CDR3. Each record gives: J gene, D gene, V gene, clone size, CDR3 DNA, CDR3 protein. D genes are given only for firm matches. Clone size is given for some rows only: seen once, a few or many times, or a class if the clone is expanded.

TRBJ1-3 TRBD1 TRBV4-1 . TGCGCCAGCAGCCAAGAGTCCCGGACAGGGGGAAAGGAAAACACCATATATTTT CASSQESRTGGKENTIYF
TRBJ2-5 . TRBV5-1 . TGCGCCAGCAGCCAATCGGGTGAGACCCAGTACTTC CASSQSGETQYF
TRBJ2-2 TRBD1 TRBV6-5 . TGTGCCCTCCGCAAGGACAGGGAGGCCGGGGAGCTGTTTTTT CALRKDREAGELFF
TRBJ2-5 TRBD2 TRBV5-1 . TGCGCCAGCAGCTCCGATGGGTCGGGTAGCGGGGGGACCCAGTACTTC CASSSDGSGSGGTQYF
TRBJ1-1 . TRBV6-5 . TGTGCCAGCAGGGTAACAGGGAGGGCTTTCTTT CASRVTGRAFF
TRBJ1-5 TRBD1 TRBV9 . TGTGCCAGCAGCGTAGGCGGGACAGGGGGCAATCAGCCCCAGCATTTT CASSVGGTGGNQPQHF
TRBJ1-1 . TRBV6-5 . TGTGCCAGCAGGCCTGGGGGTGGCACTGAAGCTTTCTTT CASRPGGGTEAFF
TRBJ2-1 TRBD2 TRBV5-1 . TGCGCCAGCAGCTTGGTGACCGCGGGAGCCTACAATGAGCAGTTCTTC CASSLVTAGAYNEQFF
TRBJ1-2 . TRBV5-4 . TGTGCCAGCAGCCCCCGACAGCCTAACTATGGCTACACCTTC CASSPRQPNYGYTF
TRBJ2-7 . TRBV11-2 . TGTGCCAGCAGCTTAGATCGGCTAGCAAGCTCCTACGAGCAGTACTTC CASSLDRLASSYEQYF
TRBJ2-3 . TRBV19 . TGTGCCAGTGGTCTAGCGAAGGGCGGCACAGATACGCAGTATTTT CASGLAKGGTDTQYF
TRBJ2-1 TRBD2 TRBV9 once TGTGCCAGCAGCGTATTTCTAGGGCGGGAGGCCCCCGGGCAGTTCTTC CASSVFLGREAPGQFF
TRBJ2-7 TRBD1 TRBV10-3 . TGTGCCATCAGTGATGGGGACAGGGGACTCCGCGAGCAGTACTTC CAISDGDRGLREQYF
TRBJ1-1 . TRBV11-3 . TGTGCCAGCAGCTACCCTATCCGGAACACTGAAGCTTTCTTT CASSYPIRNTEAFF
TRBJ2-5 . TRBV11-3 . TGTGCCAGCAGCTTCACCAGCCAAGAGACCCAGTACTTC CASSFTSQETQYF
TRBJ2-7 . TRBV7-2 once TGTGCCAGCAGCTTAAGCGACGGCTACGAGCAGTACTTC CASSLSDGYEQYF
TRBJ2-5 . TRBV2 . TGTGCCAGCGGGGAGGACCGCCTCCAAGAGACCCAGTACTTC CASGEDRLQETQYF
TRBJ2-7 . TRBV7-8 . TGTGCCAGCAGCCCCGGTGGCTACGAGCAGTACTTC CASSPGGYEQYF
TRBJ2-7 . TRBV18 . TGTGCCAGCTCACTAGGACTGGCTCCTTACGAGCAGTACTTC CASSLGLAPYEQYF
TRBJ2-2 . TRBV9 . TGTGCCAGCAGCGTAGTTGCAGGCGAGAACACCGGGGAGCTGTTTTTT CASSVVAGENTGELFF
TRBJ1-2 . TRBV4-1 . TGCGCCAGCAGTCCGGAGGGGGGACCCTATGGCTACACCTTC CASSPEGGPYGYTF
TRBJ2-3 . TRBV6-5 . TGTGCCAGCAGTTACTCGGGGACTAGCACAGATACGCAGTATTTT CASSYSGTSTDTQYF
TRBJ2-2 . TRBV7-9 . TGTGCCCCCGGCAATCCCACCGGGGAGCTGTTTTTT CAPGNPTGELFF
TRBJ2-7 TRBD2 TRBV13 . TGTGCCAGCAGCCCAACCGGGACTAGCGGGAGGGACGAGCAGTACTTC CASSPTGTSGRDEQYF
TRBJ2-6 TRBD2 TRBV11-2 . TGTGCCAGCAGCGCACTAGCGTTTAACTCTGGGGCCAACGTCCTGACTTTC CASSALAFNSGANVLTF
TRBJ2-4 . TRBV7-2 . TGTGCCAGCAGCTTAGGCTCGGGTGACGGGAACATTCAGTACTTC CASSLGSGDGNIQYF
TRBJ2-5 TRBD2 TRBV7-2 . TGTGCCAGCAGCCAACCGGGACTAGGGGAGACCCAGTACTTC CASSQPGLGETQYF
TRBJ2-3 TRBD1 TRBV18 . TGTGCCAGCTCACCACCGGGACAGCTCACAGATACGCAGTATTTT CASSPPGQLTDTQYF
TRBJ1-5 . TRBV30 . TGTGCCTGGAGTGTGGGGAGCACCAATCAGCCCCAGCATTTT CAWSVGSTNQPQHF
TRBJ1-6 TRBD1 TRBV19 once TGTGCCAGTCTTCAGACAGGGGGCTATAATTCACCCCTCCACTTT CASLQTGGYNSPLHF
TRBJ2-3 . TRBV5-1 . TGCGCCAGCAGCACCGGTACAGGGAGCACAGATACGCAGTATTTT CASSTGTGSTDTQYF
TRBJ1-1 . TRBV18 . TGTGCCAGCTCACCACTAGGGACTGACACTGAAGCTTTCTTT CASSPLGTDTEAFF
TRBJ2-7 . TRBV9 . TGTGCCAGCAGCTTCCAAGGGGATATGGCCTACGAGCAGTACTTC CASSFQGDMAYEQYF
TRBJ2-7 TRBD2 TRBV7-2 few TGTGCCAGCAGCTTAGGGACTAGCGGACCCTACGAGCAGTACTTC CASSLGTSGPYEQYF
TRBJ2-5 . TRBV5-6 once TGTGCCAGCAGCTTGCGCCGGATGGGTAAAGAGACCCAGTACTTC CASSLRRMGKETQYF
TRBJ1-2 TRBD1 TRBV6-5 once TGTGCCAGCAGGAACTCCGGGACAGCGGTTTCCTACACCTTC CASRNSGTAVSYTF
TRBJ2-7 . TRBV5-6 many TGTGCCAGCAGCTTGGAGGGCAGGGTTACGTACGAGCAGTACTTC CASSLEGRVTYEQYF
TRBJ2-5 . TRBV11-1 . TGTGCCAGCAGCTTGGGTCAGGGTGGGACCCAGTACTTC CASSLGQGGTQYF